Presented here are 9 T cell receptor beta chains from one specimen sequenced in a study of regulatory T cells in long-lasting Graves disease. The time point denotes: newly diagnosed GD, antithyroid drugs for less than 3 months. After RNA was extracted from PBMCs, the TCR library was made from it. Libraries of TCR beta came from iRepertoire HTBI primers plus Arm-PCR of CDR3 regions. TCRdb reprocessed the multiplex PCR reads via MiXCR and lists one record per CDR3 protein. The sample lists 540,000 or so distinct CDR3 sequences, about 13% occurring once. The data were also submitted as part of a second study, on T cells in Graves' hyperthyroidism and ophthalmopathy.

Sequenced material: peripheral blood mononuclear cells (PBMCs), taken at new diagnosis, from a patient treated with antithyroid drugs. The origin of the receptors is a man aged 25-45 years with Graves disease.

This clonotype has a count of ten or more. The chain uses TRBV10-1 and TRBJ2-2, with a tentative D call TRBD2 (5 bases). The length of the CDR3 is 15 residues. With 4 bases removed from V and 3 bases from J, the gap between germline ends came to 12 bases. The germline V gene encodes CDR1 WNHNN and CDR2 SYGVQD (reference sequence). The CDR3 sequence is CASSGGSRDTGELFF. In nucleotides, the CDR3 is TGCGCCAGCAGTGGAGGGAGCCGGGACACCGGGGAGCTGTTTTTT.

This clonotype was seen many times. The gene calls are TRBV7-8 and TRBJ2-1, with D unresolved. CDR1 is SGHVS, CDR2 FQNEAQ, per germline. The CDR3 is made up of 15 amino acids. V gave up 1 base and J gave up 5 bases, with 12 bases separating them. As DNA, the CDR3 is TGTGCCAGCAGCTTAGTAGGTGCCAGTGACAATGAGCAGTTCTTC. This sequence encodes CASSLVGASDNEQFF.

This clonotype was found a few times. With a much larger clone just one base away, this may be a read error. The CDR3 here is CASRTAGTTRLEAFF. The CDR3 coding sequence is TGTGCCAGCAGGACCGCCGGGACCACCCGATTAGAAGCTTTCTTT. The chain is built from TRBV27 and TRBJ1-1; TRBD1 is a possible D gene (5 bases). The CDR3 extends over 15 amino acids. The ends were cut back, 6 bases at V and 8 bases at J, with 22 bases in the middle. The germline CDR1 and CDR2 sequences are MNHEY and SMNVEV (reference sequence).

This clonotype was picked up many times. The genes are TRBV20-1 and TRBJ2-7, with 9 bases aligning to TRBD2. Germline V lookup: CDR1 DFQATT, CDR2 SNEGSKA (reference sequence). The CDR3 has 13 amino acids. Trimming removed 8 bases from V and 0 bases from J; junction bases left unmatched: 5. For the CDR3, the DNA is TGCAGTACCGCGGGAGGGAGCTCCTACGAGCAGTACTTC. It is translated as CSTAGGSSYEQYF.

This clonotype was observed at least ten times. The chain joins TRBV2 to TRBJ2-7; no definite D call. The length of the CDR3 is 14 residues. Per the germline V gene, CDR1 is SNHLY and CDR2 is FYNNEI. The germline V and J ends were trimmed by 4 bases and 0 bases, with 10 bases remaining between them. The CDR3 DNA sequence: TGTGCCAGCAGTGTGAGCCTGAGCTCCTACGAGCAGTACTTC. Protein: CASSVSLSSYEQYF.

V usage is TRBV6-9 and J usage is TRBJ1-6; TRBD1 matches at 9 bases. CDR3 length: 14 amino acids. The J segment lost 6 bases and the V segment lost 4 bases, leaving 1 base of the junction unmatched. Per germline, CDR1 MNHGY and CDR2 SVAAGI. CDR3: CASSWTGANSPLHF. CDR3 bases: TGTGCCAGCAGTTGGACAGGGGCTAATTCACCCCTCCACTTT.

This clonotype turned up a few times. The chain couples TRBV5-6 to TRBJ2-3; TRBD1 agrees at 7 bases. The ends lost 2 bases at V and 4 bases at J; junction bases unmatched: 1. This CDR3 spans 13 amino acids. The germline V gene encodes CDR1 SGHDT and CDR2 YYEEEE. CDR3 residues: CASSFGQADTQYF. CDR3 bases: TGTGCCAGCAGCTTCGGACAGGCAGATACGCAGTATTTT.

This clonotype came up many times. V is TRBV6-2 or TRBV6-3 and J is TRBJ1-2; tentatively, D is TRBD1 (5 bases). With 6 bases removed from V and 4 bases from J, the gap between germline ends came to 12 bases. There are 13 residues in the CDR3. CDR1 is MNHEY and CDR2 is SVGEGT in the germline V gene. DNA for the CDR3: TGTGCCAGCAGGCCCGACAGAACCTATGGCTACACCTTC. It encodes CASRPDRTYGYTF.

This clonotype came up a few times. The chain employs TRBV13 and TRBJ2-7; 7 positions agree with TRBD1. This CDR3 has 15 amino acids. Trimming cost V 1 base and J 2 bases; bases outside gene matches: 5. Germline CDR1 PRHDT, CDR2 FYEKMQ (reference sequence). The CDR3, as DNA: TGTGCCAGCAGCTTAGTGGGACAGTCCACCTACGAGCAGTACTTC. Translation gives CASSLVGQSTYEQYF.